This T cell receptor (beta chain) was captured by sequencing in a study of blood T cell repertoires in COVID-19. In the study overall: PBMCs, B-cell-depleted T cells, or T cells provided the cDNA or gDNA that made up the material.

Authors' data handling: The authors estimated nucleated cell counts from reference gene primer amplification. Here immunoSEQ multiplex PCR was the method, and the copy in TCRdb shows in-frame clones only, minus some. V, J and clone size derive from that table, while D and trimming were established from the DNA sequence. The sample consists of around 130,000 clones, about four fifths of them appearing once. Germline lookup yields CDR1 WNHNN and CDR2 SYGVQD (reference sequence). CDR3 size: 18 residues. V was pared by 0 bases and J by 1 base, with 13 bases between. One Seattle source followed patients from active infection through their disease course.

The V and J genes are TRBV10-1 and TRBJ2-6; tentatively, D is TRBD2 (5 bases). The sample was peripheral blood. The source is a young man with COVID-19, enrolled during active disease. CDR3 coding DNA: TGCGCCAGCAGTGAGTCGCGGAGAGGGTTTTCTGGGGCCAACGTCCTGACTTTC. Translation gives CASSESRRGFSGANVLTF.